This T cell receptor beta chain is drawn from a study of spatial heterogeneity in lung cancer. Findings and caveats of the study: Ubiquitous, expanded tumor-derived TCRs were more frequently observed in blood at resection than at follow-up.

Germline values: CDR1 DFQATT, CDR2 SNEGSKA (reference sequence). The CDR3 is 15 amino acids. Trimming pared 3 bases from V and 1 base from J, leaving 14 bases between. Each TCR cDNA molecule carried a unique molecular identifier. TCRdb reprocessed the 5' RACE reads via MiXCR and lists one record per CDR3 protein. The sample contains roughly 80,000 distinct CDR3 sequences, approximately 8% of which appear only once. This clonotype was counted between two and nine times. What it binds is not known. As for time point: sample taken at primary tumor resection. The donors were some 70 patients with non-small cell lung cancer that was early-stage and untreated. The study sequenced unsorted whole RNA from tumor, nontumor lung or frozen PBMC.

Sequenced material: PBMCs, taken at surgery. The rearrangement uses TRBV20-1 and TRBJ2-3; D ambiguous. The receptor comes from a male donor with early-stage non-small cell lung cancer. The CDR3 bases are TGCAGTGCTAGGAAAAGTGGAACGGGCACAGATACGCAGTATTTT. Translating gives CSARKSGTGTDTQYF.